These 5 T cell receptor beta chains originate from one sample sequenced in a study of CD8+CD57+ T cells in acquired aplastic anemia. Genomic DNA constituted the template upon which TCR beta VDJ and CDR3 profiling was performed. TCRdb analysed the reads with MiXCR anew, one entry per CDR3 protein. The sample contains some 150,000 distinct CDR3 sequences, roughly 40% of which appear only once. The sample taken for sequencing was sorted CD4+, CD8+, or CD8+CD57+ T cells (not recorded which) from PBMCs. These receptors originate from a human donor in good health, serving as a control.

This rearrangement joins TRBV2 to TRBJ2-5; TRBD2 matches 8 bases. Trimming took 5 bases from V and 1 from J; bases not matched to a gene: 6. Per germline, CDR1 SNHLY and CDR2 FYNNEI. The CDR3 extends over 15 amino acids. The CDR3 loop reads CASSSSGGFQETQYF. The CDR3 DNA reads TGTGCCAGCAGTTCGAGCGGGGGATTCCAAGAGACCCAGTACTTC.

This chain connects TRBV25-1 to TRBJ1-6, with TRBD1 matching 7 bases. The CDR3 is 17 residues long. Germline assignment: CDR1 MGHDK and CDR2 SYGVNS. The V and J ends lost 4 bases and 3 bases, in that order; junction bases with no gene match: 9. In nucleotides, the CDR3 is TGTGCCAGCAGTGTCTCCCGGACAGGAAGCTATAATTCACCCCTCCACTTT. This translates into CASSVSRTGSYNSPLHF.

This clonotype occurred many times. The rearrangement uses TRBV18 and TRBJ2-3, with D perhaps assigned TRBD1 or TRBD2 (5 bases each). The germline CDR1 and CDR2 sequences are KGHSH and LQKENI. The CDR3 runs to 14 residues. V shed 10 bases and J shed 2 bases, with 16 bases lying between them. This CDR3 is CATRGSGTTDTQYF. For the CDR3, the DNA is TGTGCCACCCGCGGTAGTGGGACCACAGATACGCAGTATTTT.

Many counts were recorded for this clonotype. The chain couples TRBV19 to TRBJ2-3, with D perhaps matching TRBD1 or TRBD2 (5 bases each). CDR1 and CDR2 from the germline V gene are LNHDA and SQIVND (reference sequence). V was trimmed by 4 bases and J by 5 bases, leaving 19 bases between them. This CDR3 has 16 residues. CDR3 protein: CASSRGWGARGDTQYF. Here the CDR3 DNA reads TGTGCCAGTAGTAGAGGGTGGGGAGCGAGGGGAGATACGCAGTATTTT.

This clonotype was observed a handful of times. The V call is TRBV10-2, the J call TRBJ1-1; 7 positions agree with TRBD1. The germline V gene encodes CDR1 WSHSY and CDR2 SAAADI. Unmatched junction bases numbered 9, after V lost 2 bases and J lost 0 bases. The CDR3 is 17 residues long. CDR3 coding DNA: TGCGCCAGCAGTGAGATAAAGAGGGGGCTGGTGAACACTGAAGCTTTCTTT. This encodes CASSEIKRGLVNTEAFF.